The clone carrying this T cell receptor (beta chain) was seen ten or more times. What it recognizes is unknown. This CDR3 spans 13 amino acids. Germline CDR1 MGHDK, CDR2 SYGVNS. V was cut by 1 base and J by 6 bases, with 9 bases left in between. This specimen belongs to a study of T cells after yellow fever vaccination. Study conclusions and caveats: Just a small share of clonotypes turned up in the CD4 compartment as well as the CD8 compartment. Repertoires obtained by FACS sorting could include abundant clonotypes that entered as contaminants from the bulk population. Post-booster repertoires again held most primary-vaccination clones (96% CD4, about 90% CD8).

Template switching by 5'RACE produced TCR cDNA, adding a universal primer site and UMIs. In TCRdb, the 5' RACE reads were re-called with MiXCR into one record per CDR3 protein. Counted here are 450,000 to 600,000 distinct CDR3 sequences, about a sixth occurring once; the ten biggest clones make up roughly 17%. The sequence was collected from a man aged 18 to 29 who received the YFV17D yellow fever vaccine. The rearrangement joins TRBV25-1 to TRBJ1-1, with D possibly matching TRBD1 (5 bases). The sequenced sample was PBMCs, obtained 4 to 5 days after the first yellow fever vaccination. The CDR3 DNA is TGTGCCAGCAGTGAATCGGGGGGTGCTGAAGCTTTCTTT. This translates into CASSESGGAEAFF.